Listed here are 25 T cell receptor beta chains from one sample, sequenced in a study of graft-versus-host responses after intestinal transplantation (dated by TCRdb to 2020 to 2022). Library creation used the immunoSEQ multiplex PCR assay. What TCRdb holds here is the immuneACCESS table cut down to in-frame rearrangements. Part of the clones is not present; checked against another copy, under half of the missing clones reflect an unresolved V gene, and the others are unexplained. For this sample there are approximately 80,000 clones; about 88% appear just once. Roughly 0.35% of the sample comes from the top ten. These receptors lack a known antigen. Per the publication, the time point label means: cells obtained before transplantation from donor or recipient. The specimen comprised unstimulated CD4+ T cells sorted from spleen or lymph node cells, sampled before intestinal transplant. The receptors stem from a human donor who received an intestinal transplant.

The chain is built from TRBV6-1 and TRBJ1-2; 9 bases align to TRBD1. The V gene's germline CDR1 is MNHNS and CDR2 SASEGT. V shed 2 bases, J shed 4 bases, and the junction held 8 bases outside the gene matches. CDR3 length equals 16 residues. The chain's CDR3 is CASSEIGWDRVYGYTF. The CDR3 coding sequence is TGTGCCAGCAGTGAAATAGGTTGGGACAGGGTCTATGGCTACACCTTC.

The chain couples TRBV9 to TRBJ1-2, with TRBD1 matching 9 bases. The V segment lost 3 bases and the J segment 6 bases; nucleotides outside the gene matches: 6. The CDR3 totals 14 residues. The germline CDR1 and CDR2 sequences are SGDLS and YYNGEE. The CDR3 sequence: CASSGDRAVNGYTF. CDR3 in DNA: TGTGCCAGCAGCGGGGACAGGGCGGTAAATGGCTACACCTTC.

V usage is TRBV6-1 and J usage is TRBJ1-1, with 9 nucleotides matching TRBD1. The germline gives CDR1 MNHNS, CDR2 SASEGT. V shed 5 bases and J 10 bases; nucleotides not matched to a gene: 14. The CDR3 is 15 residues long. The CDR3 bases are TGTGCCAGCAGTTTAGATCAGGGACAGGGAGGTCGAGCTTTCTTT. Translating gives CASSLDQGQGGRAFF.

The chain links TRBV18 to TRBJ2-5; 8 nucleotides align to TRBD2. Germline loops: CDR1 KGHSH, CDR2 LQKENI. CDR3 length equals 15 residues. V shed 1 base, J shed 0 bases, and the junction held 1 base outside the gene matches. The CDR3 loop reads CASSPRLANQETQYF. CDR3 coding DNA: TGTGCCAGCTCACCACGACTAGCGAACCAAGAGACCCAGTACTTC. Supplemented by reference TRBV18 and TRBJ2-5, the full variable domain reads NAGVMQNPRHLVRRRGQEARLRCSPMKGHSHVYWYRQLPEEGLKFMVYLQKENIIDESGMPKERFSAEFPKEGPSILRIQQVVRGDSAAYFCASSPRLANQETQYFGPGTRLLVL.

CDR3 nucleotide sequence: TGCGCCAGCAGCCAAGGGGTTGGTAAAGGGAGAACTGAAGCTTTCTTT. This encodes CASSQGVGKGRTEAFF. The genes are TRBV4-1 and TRBJ1-1; D unresolved. In germline, CDR1 is MGHRA, CDR2 YSYEKL. V was trimmed by 1 base and J by 5 bases, leaving 17 bases between them. The CDR3 runs to 16 residues.

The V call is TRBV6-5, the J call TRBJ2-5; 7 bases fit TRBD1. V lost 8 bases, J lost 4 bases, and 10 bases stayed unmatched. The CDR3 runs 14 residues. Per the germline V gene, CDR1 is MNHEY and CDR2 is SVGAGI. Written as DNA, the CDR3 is TGTGCCAGCGCCCTGGACAGGAGGAGAGAGACCCAGTACTTC. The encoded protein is CASALDRRRETQYF.

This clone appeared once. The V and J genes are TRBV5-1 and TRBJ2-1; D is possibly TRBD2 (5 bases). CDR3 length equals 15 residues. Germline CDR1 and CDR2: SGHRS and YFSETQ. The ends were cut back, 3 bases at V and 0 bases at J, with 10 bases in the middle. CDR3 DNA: TGCGCCAGCAGCTCGGAGGCAAGCTCCTACAATGAGCAGTTCTTC. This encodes CASSSEASSYNEQFF.

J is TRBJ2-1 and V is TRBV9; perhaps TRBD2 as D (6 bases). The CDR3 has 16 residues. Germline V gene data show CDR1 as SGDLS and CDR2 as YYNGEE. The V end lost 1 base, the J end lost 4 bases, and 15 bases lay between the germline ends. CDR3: CASSVSGGTVYNEQFF. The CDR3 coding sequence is TGTGCCAGCAGCGTATCGGGCGGGACGGTATACAATGAGCAGTTCTTC.

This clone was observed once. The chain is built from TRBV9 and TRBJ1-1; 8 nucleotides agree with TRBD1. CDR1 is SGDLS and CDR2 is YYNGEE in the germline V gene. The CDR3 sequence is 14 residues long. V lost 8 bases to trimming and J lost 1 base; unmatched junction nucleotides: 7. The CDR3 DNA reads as TGTGCCAGTTCTACAGGGGGTACGAACACTGAAGCTTTCTTT. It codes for CASSTGGTNTEAFF. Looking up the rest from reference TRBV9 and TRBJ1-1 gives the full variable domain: DSGVTQTPKHLITATGQRVTLRCSPRSGDLSVYWYQQSLDQGLQFLIQYYNGEERAKGNILERFSAQQFPDLHSELNLSSLELGDSALYFCASSTGGTNTEAFFGQGTRLTVV.

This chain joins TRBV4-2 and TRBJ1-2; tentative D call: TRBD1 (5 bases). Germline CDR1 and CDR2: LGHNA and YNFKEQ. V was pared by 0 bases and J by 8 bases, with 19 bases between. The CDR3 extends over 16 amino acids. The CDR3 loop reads CASSQDRLGGAWGYTF. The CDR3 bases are TGTGCCAGCAGCCAAGATAGATTGGGCGGGGCCTGGGGCTACACCTTC.

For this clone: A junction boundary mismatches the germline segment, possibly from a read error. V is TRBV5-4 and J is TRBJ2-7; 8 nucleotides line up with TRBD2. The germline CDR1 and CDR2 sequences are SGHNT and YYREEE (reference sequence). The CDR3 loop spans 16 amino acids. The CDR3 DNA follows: TGTGCCAGCACCTTGGAACCCAGCGGGAGAATTATCGAGCAGTACTTC. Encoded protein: CASTLEPSGRIIEQYF.

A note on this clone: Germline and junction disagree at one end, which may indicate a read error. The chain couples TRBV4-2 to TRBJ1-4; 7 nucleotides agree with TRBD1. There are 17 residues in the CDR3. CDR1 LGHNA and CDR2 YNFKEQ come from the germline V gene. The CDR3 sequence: CASSQVQRGRGDEKLFF. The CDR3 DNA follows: TGTGCCAGCAGTCAAGTTCAGAGGGGGCGCGGGGATGAAAAACTGTTTTTT.

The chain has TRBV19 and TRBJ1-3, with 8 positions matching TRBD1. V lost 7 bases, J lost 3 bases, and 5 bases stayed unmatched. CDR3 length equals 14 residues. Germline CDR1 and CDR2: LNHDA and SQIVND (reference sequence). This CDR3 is CASTDRGGGNTIYF. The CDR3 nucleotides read TGTGCCAGTACCGACAGGGGCGGTGGAAACACCATATATTTT.

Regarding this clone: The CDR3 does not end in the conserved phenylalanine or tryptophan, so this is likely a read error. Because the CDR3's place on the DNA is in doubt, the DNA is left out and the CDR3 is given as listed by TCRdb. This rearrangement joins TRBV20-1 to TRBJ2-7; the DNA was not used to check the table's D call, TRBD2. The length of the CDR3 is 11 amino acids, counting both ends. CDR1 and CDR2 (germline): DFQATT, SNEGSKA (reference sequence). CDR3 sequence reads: CSARSGTSSHI.

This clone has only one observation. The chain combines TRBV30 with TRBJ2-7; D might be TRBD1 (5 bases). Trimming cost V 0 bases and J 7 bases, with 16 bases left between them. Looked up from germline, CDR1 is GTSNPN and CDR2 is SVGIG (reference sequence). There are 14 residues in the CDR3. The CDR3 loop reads CAWSVVSGLGEQYF. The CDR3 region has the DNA TGTGCCTGGAGTGTTGTGTCAGGGCTGGGGGAGCAGTACTTC.

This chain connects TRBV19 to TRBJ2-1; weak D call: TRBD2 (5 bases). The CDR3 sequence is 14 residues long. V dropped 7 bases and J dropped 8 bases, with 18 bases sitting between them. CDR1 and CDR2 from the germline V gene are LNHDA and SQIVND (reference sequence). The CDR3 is CASIGRGPYDEQFF. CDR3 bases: TGTGCCAGTATAGGGCGAGGGCCTTACGATGAGCAGTTCTTC. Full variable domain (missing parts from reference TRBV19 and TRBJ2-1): DGGITQSPKYLFRKEGQNVTLSCEQNLNHDAMYWYRQDPGQGLRLIYYSQIVNDFQKGDIAEGYSVSREKKESFPLTVTSAQKNPTAFYLCASIGRGPYDEQFFGPGTRLTVL.

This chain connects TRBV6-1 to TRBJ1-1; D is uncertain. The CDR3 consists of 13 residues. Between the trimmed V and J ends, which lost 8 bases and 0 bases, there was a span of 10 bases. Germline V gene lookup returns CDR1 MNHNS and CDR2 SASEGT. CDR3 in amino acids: CASQARVNTEAFF. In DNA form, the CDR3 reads TGTGCCAGCCAGGCGCGGGTGAACACTGAAGCTTTCTTT.

The CDR3 is CASSQSGRRGNEQFF. For the CDR3, the DNA is TGTGCCAGTAGTCAAAGCGGGAGAAGGGGGAATGAGCAGTTCTTC. This chain uses TRBV19 with TRBJ2-1; 8 nucleotides line up with TRBD2. Trimming took 5 bases from V and 7 from J; bases not matched to a gene: 10. Per germline, CDR1 LNHDA and CDR2 SQIVND (reference sequence). This CDR3 is 15 amino acids long.

Written as DNA, the CDR3 is TGTGCCAGCAGTGACATACAGGGGGCCGGTTCCTACAATGAGCAGTTCTTC. Residues: CASSDIQGAGSYNEQFF. The V and J genes are TRBV25-1 and TRBJ2-1, with 9 positions matching TRBD1. V gave up 3 bases and J gave up 1 base; unmatched junction bases: 7. CDR1 is MGHDK, CDR2 SYGVNS, per germline. The CDR3 is 17 amino acids.

In DNA form, the CDR3 reads TGTGCCAGCAGTTTAGCCCTGAAGACAGGCAGAAATCAGCCCCAGCATTTT. Amino acids: CASSLALKTGRNQPQHF. The V call is TRBV28, the J call TRBJ1-5, with D perhaps TRBD1 (6 bases). From germline, CDR1 is MDHEN and CDR2 SYDVKM. Trimming removed 2 bases from V and 4 bases from J, with 18 bases in between. The CDR3 has 17 amino acids.

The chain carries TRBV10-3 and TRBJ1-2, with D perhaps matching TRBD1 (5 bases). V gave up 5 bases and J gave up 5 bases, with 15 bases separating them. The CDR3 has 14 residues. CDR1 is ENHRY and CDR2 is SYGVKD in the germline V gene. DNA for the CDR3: TGTGCCATCAGTTCCTCGGGGGTACCATATGGCTACACCTTC. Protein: CAISSSGVPYGYTF.

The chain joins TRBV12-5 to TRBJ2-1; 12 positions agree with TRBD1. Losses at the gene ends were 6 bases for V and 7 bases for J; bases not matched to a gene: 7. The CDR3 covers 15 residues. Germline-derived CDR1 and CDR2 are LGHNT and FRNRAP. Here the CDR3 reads CASGPGQGARNEQFF. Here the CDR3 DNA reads TGTGCTAGTGGCCCGGGACAGGGGGCGAGAAATGAGCAGTTCTTC.

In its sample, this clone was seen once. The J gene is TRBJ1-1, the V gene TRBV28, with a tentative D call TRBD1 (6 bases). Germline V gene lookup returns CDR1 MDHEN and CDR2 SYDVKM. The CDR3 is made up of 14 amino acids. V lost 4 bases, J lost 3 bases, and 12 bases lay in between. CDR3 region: CASSSTGYDTEAFF. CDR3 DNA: TGTGCCAGCAGTTCCACAGGGTATGACACTGAAGCTTTCTTT.

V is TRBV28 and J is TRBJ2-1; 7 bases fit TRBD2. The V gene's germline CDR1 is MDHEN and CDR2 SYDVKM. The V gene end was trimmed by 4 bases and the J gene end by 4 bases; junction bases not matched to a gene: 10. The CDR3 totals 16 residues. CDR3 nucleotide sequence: TGTGCCAGCAGTTCCAAAACTAGCGAGAGATACAATGAGCAGTTCTTC. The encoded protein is CASSSKTSERYNEQFF.

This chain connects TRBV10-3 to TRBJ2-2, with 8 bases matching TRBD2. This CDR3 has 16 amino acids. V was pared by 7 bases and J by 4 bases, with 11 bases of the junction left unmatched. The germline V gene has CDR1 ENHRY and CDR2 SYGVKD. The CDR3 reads CAITPAGELGTGELFF. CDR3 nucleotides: TGTGCCATCACCCCAGCGGGGGAGTTGGGCACCGGGGAGCTGTTTTTT.